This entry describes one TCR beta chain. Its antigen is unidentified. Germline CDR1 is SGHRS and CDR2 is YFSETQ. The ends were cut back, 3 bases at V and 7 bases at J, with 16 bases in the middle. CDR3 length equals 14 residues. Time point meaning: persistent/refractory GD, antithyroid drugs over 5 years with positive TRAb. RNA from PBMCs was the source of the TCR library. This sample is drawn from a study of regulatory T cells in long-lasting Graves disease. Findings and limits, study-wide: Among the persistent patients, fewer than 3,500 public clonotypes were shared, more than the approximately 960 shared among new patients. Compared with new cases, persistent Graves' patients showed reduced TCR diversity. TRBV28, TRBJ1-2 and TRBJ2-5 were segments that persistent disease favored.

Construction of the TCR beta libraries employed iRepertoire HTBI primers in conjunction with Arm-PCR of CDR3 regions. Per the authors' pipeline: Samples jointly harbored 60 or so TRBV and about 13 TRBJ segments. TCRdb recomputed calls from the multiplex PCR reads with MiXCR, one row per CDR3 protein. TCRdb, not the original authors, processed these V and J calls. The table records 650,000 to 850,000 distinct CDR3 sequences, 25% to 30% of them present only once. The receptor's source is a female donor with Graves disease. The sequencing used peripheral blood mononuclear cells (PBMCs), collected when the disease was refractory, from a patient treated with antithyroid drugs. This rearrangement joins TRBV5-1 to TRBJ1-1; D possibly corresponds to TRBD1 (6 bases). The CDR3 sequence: CASSSTFGQLEAFF. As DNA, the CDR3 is TGCGCCAGCAGCTCTACCTTTGGACAGCTTGAAGCTTTCTTT. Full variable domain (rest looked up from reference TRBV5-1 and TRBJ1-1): KAGVTQTPRYLIKTRGQQVTLSCSPISGHRSVSWYQQTPGQGLQFLFEYFSETQRNKGNFPGRFSGRQFSNSRSEMNVSTLELGDSALYLCASSSTFGQLEAFFGQGTRLTVV.